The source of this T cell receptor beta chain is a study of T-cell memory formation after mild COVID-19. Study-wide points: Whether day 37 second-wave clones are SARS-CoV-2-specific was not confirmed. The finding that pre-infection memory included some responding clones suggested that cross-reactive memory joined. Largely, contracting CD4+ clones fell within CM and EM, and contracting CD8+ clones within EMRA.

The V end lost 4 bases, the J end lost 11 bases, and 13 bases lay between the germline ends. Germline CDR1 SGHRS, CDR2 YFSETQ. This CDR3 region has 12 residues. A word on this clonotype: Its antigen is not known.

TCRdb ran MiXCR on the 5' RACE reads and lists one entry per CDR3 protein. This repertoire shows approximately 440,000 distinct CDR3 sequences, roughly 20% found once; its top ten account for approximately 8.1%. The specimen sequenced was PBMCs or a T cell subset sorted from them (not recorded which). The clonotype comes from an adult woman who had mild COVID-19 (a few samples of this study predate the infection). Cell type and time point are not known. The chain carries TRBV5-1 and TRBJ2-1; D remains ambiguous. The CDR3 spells CASSRGLGKQFF. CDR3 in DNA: TGCGCCAGCAGCCGCGGTTTGGGAAAGCAGTTCTTC.